This entry lists 12 T cell receptor beta chains sequenced from one sample in a study of blood T cell repertoires in COVID-19. Some clones are missing from TCRdb's copy, which holds only in-frame ones; the method was immunoSEQ multiplex PCR. The data contain about 78,000 clones, 86% of them seen just once; the ten biggest clones take up approximately 4.4%. Sequencing used peripheral blood. Receptor source: a man in his forties or fifties with active or convalescent COVID-19.

This clone came up a few times. The chain couples TRBV7-9 to TRBJ1-1, with a weak D call TRBD1 (5 bases). V lost 4 bases and J 0 bases, leaving 15 bases between the germline ends. The length of the CDR3 is 16 residues. Germline V gene sequence: CDR1 SEHNR, CDR2 FQNEAQ (reference sequence). This chain's CDR3 is CASSSRTSIMNTEAFF. The CDR3, as DNA: TGTGCCAGCAGCTCCCGGACAAGTATCATGAACACTGAAGCTTTCTTT. Based on the CDR3 plus reference TRBV7-9 and TRBJ1-1, the full variable domain is DTGVSQNPRHKITKRGQNVTFRCDPISEHNRLYWYRQTLGQGPEFLTYFQNEAQLEKSRLLSDRFSAERPKGSFSTLEIQRTEQGDSAMYLCASSSRTSIMNTEAFFGQGTRLTVV.

The chain recombines TRBV6-4 with TRBJ2-1; TRBD1 matches 9 bases. This CDR3 contains 16 residues. V shed 3 bases and J 6 bases; nucleotides not matched to a gene: 9. Germline V lookup: CDR1 MRHNA, CDR2 SNTAGT. CDR3 sequence reads: CASSDRTGTGSNEQFF. Here the CDR3 DNA reads TGTGCCAGCAGTGATCGGACAGGGACAGGGAGCAATGAGCAGTTCTTC.

This clone has just a few counts. V is TRBV5-5 and J is TRBJ2-2, with 7 bases lining up with TRBD1. J gave up 0 bases and V 3 bases, and 5 bases lay outside the gene matches. The length of the CDR3 is 16 residues. CDR1 and CDR2 from the germline V gene are SGHKS and YYEKEE (reference sequence). The CDR3 coding sequence is TGTGCCAGCAGCTCACAGGGGAGCACGAACACCGGGGAGCTGTTTTTT. As protein: CASSSQGSTNTGELFF.

The J gene is TRBJ1-2, the V gene TRBV24-1; tentative D call: TRBD1 (5 bases). This CDR3 contains 15 residues. Per the germline V gene, CDR1 is KGHDR and CDR2 is SFDVKD. Between the trimmed V and J ends, which lost 3 bases and 2 bases, there was a span of 12 bases. The chain's CDR3 is CATSDNQEGNYGYTF. The DNA for the CDR3 is TGTGCCACCAGTGATAATCAGGAGGGGAACTATGGCTACACCTTC.

V gene TRBV29-1 combines with J gene TRBJ2-3; D gene unclear. The CDR3 is made up of 10 amino acids. The germline V and J ends were trimmed by 7 bases and 3 bases, with 5 bases remaining between them. Germline V gene sequence: CDR1 SQVTM, CDR2 ANQGSEA. The CDR3 reads CSDGTDTQYF. The CDR3 bases are TGCAGCGACGGGACAGATACGCAGTATTTT.

The chain uses TRBV5-8 and TRBJ2-5, with TRBD1 as a possible D gene (7 bases). V was clipped by 5 bases and J by 4 bases, with 18 bases between them. The CDR3 runs 15 residues. Germline V gene lookup returns CDR1 SGHTS and CDR2 YDEGEE. The CDR3 DNA follows: TGTGCCAGCAGGTGGAGGAGGGGGCGCACAGAGACCCAGTACTTC. Its translation is CASRWRRGRTETQYF.

The J gene is TRBJ1-4, the V gene TRBV19; TRBD1 might be the D (6 bases). The CDR3 loop spans 15 amino acids. The germline V gene encodes CDR1 LNHDA and CDR2 SQIVND (reference sequence). Between the trimmed V and J ends, which lost 5 bases and 8 bases, there was a span of 18 bases. CDR3 in DNA: TGTGCCAGTAGTTTCTTGGCCCCAGGGGACGAAAAACTGTTTTTT. Amino acid sequence: CASSFLAPGDEKLFF.

The chain uses TRBV3-1 (or the pseudogene TRBV3-2) and TRBJ1-3; D gene unclear. CDR3 size: 14 residues. Trimming cost V 0 bases and J 0 bases, with 3 bases left between them. The germline V gene has CDR1 LGHDT and CDR2 YNNKEL (reference sequence). CDR3 DNA: TGTGCCAGCAGCCAAGATCTCTCTGGAAACACCATATATTTT. It specifies CASSQDLSGNTIYF.

This clone was seen only once. V gene TRBV5-1 combines with J gene TRBJ2-5; 11 bases agree with TRBD2. V lost 0 bases, J lost 2 bases, and 3 bases stayed unmatched. The germline V gene has CDR1 SGHRS and CDR2 YFSETQ. The CDR3 extends over 16 amino acids. The CDR3 DNA reads as TGCGCCAGCAGCTTGGTGGCTAGCGGGGGGCAAGAGACCCAGTACTTC. Protein product: CASSLVASGGQETQYF.

As concerns this clone: This CDR3 is also generated by other DNA sequences in the sample. The V gene is TRBV5-1, the J gene TRBJ1-1, with D possibly matching TRBD1 (5 bases). Trimming left V 3 bases short and J 0 bases short, with 9 bases between. The V gene's germline CDR1 is SGHRS and CDR2 YFSETQ. CDR3 length: 14 amino acids. CDR3 region: CASSSDSMNTEAFF. The CDR3 nucleotides are TGCGCCAGCAGCTCTGACAGTATGAACACTGAAGCTTTCTTT. The full variable domain, with the rest looked up from reference TRBV5-1 and TRBJ1-1, is KAGVTQTPRYLIKTRGQQVTLSCSPISGHRSVSWYQQTPGQGLQFLFEYFSETQRNKGNFPGRFSGRQFSNSRSEMNVSTLELGDSALYLCASSSDSMNTEAFFGQGTRLTVV.

The chain is built from TRBV13 and TRBJ2-1; D gene unclear. CDR3 length equals 12 residues. Trimming removed 2 bases from V and 6 bases from J, with 5 bases in between. Germline CDR1 reads PRHDT; CDR2 reads FYEKMQ (reference sequence). The chain's CDR3 is CASSLLSNEQFF. Written as DNA, the CDR3 is TGTGCCAGCAGCTTACTATCCAATGAGCAGTTCTTC.

This clone was recorded a few times. In DNA, the CDR3 is TGTGCCAGCATCTCTCCATCAGGGTCTGGAAACACCATATATTTT. Amino acids: CASISPSGSGNTIYF. The chain has TRBV28 and TRBJ1-3; perhaps TRBD1 as D (5 bases). Trimming left V 7 bases short and J 1 base short, with 14 bases between. Germline V gene data show CDR1 as MDHEN and CDR2 as SYDVKM. The CDR3 sequence is 15 residues long.